This T cell receptor (beta chain) was retrieved from a study of cytomegalovirus exposure and HLA in healthy donors. Overall study results and limits: Accurate prediction of HLA-A and HLA-B alleles (for most subjects) was reportedly achieved from TCR beta sequences. As was reported, the classifier diagnosed cytomegalovirus status with high specificity and sensitivity.

Turning to this clone: What it binds is unknown.

PCR primers comprised 60 Vbeta and 13 Jbeta primers. The method was immunoSEQ multiplex PCR; TCRdb's version includes in-frame clones alone and lacks a portion of them. The sample contains about 93,000 clones, around 81% of which appear only once. Specimen: PBMCs. This TCR was recovered from a man aged 25 to 40 in good health and CMV-seronegative.

The CDR3 spells CASSQEPSSGANVLTF. CDR3 nucleotides: TGCGCCAGCAGCCAAGAACCCAGCTCTGGGGCCAACGTCCTGACTTTC. This chain uses TRBV4-1 with TRBJ2-6, with D uncertain. Trimming left V 0 bases short and J 0 bases short, with 6 bases between. This CDR3 contains 16 residues. Germline-derived CDR1 and CDR2 are MGHRA and YSYEKL.